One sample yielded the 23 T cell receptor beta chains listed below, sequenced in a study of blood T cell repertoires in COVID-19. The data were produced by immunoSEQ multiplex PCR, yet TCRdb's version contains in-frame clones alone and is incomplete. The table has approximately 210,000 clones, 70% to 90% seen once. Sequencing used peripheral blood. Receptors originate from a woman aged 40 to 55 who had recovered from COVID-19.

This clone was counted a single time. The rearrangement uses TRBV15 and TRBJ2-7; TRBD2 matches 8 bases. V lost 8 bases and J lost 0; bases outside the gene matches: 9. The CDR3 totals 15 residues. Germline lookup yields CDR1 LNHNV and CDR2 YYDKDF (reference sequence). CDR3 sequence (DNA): TGTGCCACCTCGAGCGGGAGCCGTAACTCCTACGAGCAGTACTTC. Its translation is CATSSGSRNSYEQYF.

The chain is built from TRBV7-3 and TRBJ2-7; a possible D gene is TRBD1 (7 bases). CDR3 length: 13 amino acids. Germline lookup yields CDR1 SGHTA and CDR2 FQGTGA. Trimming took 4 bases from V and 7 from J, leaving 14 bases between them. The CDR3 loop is CASSSQPGGEQYF. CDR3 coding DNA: TGTGCCAGCAGCTCCCAACCAGGGGGGGAGCAGTACTTC.

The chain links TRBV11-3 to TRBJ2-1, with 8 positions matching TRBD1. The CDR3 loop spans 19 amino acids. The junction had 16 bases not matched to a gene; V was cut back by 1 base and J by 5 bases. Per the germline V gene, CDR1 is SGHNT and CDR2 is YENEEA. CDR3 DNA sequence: TGTGCCAGCAGCTTAGGGGTCTCGGCAGGGGGCATCGAGAACAATGAGCAGTTCTTC. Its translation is CASSLGVSAGGIENNEQFF.

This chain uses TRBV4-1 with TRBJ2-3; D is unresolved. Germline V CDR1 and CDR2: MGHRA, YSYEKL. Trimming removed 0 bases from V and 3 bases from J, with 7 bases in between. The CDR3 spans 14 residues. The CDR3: CASSQEKHTDTQYF. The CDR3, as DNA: TGCGCCAGCAGCCAAGAAAAGCATACAGATACGCAGTATTTT.

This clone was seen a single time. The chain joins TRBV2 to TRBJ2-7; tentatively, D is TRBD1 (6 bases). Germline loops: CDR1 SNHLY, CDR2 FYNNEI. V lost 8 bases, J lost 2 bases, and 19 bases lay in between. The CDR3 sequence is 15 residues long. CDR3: CASRTGQGMTYEQYF. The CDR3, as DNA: TGTGCCAGCCGTACAGGGCAGGGGATGACCTACGAGCAGTACTTC. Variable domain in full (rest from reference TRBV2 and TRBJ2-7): EPEVTQTPSHQVTQMGQEVILRCVPISNHLYFYWYRQILGQKVEFLVSFYNNEISEKSEIFDDQFSVERPDGSNFTLKIRSTKLEDSAMYFCASRTGQGMTYEQYFGPGTRLTVT.

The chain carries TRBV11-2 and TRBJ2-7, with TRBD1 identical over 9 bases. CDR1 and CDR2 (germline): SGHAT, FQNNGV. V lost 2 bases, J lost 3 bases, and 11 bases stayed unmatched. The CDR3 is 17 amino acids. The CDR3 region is CASSLQQGAVPSYEQYF. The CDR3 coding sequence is TGTGCCAGCAGCTTACAACAGGGGGCCGTACCGAGCTACGAGCAGTACTTC. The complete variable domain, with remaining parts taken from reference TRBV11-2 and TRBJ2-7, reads EAGVAQSPRYKIIEKRQSVAFWCNPISGHATLYWYQQILGQGPKLLIQFQNNGVVDDSQLPKDRFSAERLKGVDSTLKIQPAKLEDSAVYLCASSLQQGAVPSYEQYFGPGTRLTVT.

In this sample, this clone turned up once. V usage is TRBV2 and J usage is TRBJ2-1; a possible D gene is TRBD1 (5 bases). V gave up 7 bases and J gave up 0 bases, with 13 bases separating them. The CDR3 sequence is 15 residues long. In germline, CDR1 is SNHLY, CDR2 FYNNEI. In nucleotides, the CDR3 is TGTGCCAGCAAGGGGTTAACAGACTCCTACAATGAGCAGTTCTTC. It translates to CASKGLTDSYNEQFF.

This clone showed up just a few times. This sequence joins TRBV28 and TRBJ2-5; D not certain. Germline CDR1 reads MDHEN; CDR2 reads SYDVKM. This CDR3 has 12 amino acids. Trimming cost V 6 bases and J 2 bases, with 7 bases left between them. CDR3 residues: CASSPPQETQYF. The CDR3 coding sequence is TGTGCCAGCAGCCCTCCGCAAGAGACCCAGTACTTC.

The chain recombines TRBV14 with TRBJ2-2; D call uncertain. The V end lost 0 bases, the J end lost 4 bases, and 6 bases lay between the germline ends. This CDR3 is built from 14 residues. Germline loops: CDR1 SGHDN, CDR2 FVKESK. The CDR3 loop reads CASSQDLFTGELFF. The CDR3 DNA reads TGTGCCAGCAGCCAAGATCTCTTCACCGGGGAGCTGTTTTTT.

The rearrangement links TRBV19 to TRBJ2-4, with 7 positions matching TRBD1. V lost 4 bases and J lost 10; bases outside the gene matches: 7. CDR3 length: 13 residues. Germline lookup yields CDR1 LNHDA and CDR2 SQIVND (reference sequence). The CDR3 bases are TGTGCCAGTAGTAATACCGGGACAGAAATTCAGTACTTC. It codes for CASSNTGTEIQYF.

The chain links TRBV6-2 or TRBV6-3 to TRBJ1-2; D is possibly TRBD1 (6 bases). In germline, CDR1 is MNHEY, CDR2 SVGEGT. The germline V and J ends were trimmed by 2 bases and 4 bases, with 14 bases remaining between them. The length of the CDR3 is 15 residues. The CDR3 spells CASSYTRGPGYGYTF. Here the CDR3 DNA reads TGTGCCAGCAGTTACACGCGGGGGCCAGGCTATGGCTACACCTTC.

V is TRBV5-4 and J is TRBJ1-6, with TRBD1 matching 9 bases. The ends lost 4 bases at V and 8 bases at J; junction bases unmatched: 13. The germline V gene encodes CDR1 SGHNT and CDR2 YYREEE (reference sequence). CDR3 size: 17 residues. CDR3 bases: TGTGCCAGCAGCCCGGACAGGGGATCTGCCGTTGATTCACCCCTCCACTTT. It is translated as CASSPDRGSAVDSPLHF.

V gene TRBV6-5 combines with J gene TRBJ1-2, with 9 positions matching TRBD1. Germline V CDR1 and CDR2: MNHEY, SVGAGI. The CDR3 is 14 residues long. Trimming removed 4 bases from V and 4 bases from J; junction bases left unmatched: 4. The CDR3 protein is CASSSGQGSYGYTF. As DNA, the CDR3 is TGTGCCAGCAGTTCGGGACAGGGTTCCTATGGCTACACCTTC.

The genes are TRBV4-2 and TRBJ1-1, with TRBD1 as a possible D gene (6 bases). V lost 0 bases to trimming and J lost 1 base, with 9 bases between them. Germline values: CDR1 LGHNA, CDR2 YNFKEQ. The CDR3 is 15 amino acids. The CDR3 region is CASSQEGGQNTEAFF. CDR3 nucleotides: TGTGCCAGCAGCCAAGAGGGGGGGCAGAACACTGAAGCTTTCTTT.

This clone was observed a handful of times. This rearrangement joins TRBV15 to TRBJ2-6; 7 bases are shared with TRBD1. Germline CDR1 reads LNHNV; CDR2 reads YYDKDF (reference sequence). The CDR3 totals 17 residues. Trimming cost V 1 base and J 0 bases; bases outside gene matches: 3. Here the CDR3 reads CATSRAAGGSGANVLTF. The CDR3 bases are TGTGCCACCAGCAGAGCGGCAGGGGGCTCTGGGGCCAACGTCCTGACTTTC.

The CDR3 is CAGQRDRGKETQYF. CDR3 DNA: TGTGCCGGCCAGCGGGACAGGGGGAAAGAGACCCAGTACTTC. This chain links TRBV2 with TRBJ2-5; 11 nucleotides agree with TRBD1. CDR3 size: 14 residues. J was trimmed by 3 bases and V by 11 bases; bases with no gene match: 8. Per the germline V gene, CDR1 is SNHLY and CDR2 is FYNNEI.

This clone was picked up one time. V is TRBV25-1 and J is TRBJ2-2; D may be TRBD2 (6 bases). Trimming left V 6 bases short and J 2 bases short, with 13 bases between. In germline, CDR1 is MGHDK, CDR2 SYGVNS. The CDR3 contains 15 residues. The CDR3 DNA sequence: TGTGCCAGCAGACCCGGGACTCCCAACACCGGGGAGCTGTTTTTT. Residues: CASRPGTPNTGELFF.

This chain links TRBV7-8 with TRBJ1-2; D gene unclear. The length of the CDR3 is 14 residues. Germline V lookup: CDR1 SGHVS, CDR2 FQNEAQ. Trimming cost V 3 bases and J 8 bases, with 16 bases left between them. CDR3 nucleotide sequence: TGTGCCAGCAGCTTTTCTGAGATGATTGTGGGCTACACCTTC. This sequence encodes CASSFSEMIVGYTF.

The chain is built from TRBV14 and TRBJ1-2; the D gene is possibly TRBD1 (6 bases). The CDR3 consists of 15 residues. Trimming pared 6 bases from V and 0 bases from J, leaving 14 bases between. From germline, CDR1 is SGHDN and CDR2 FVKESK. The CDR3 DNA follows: TGTGCCAGCAGTTTCGACAGGACATCTAACTATGGCTACACCTTC. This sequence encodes CASSFDRTSNYGYTF.

Here the CDR3 reads CASSPTSGSREQYF. In DNA form, the CDR3 reads TGTGCCAGCTCACCGACTAGCGGGAGCAGAGAGCAGTACTTC. The chain joins TRBV18 to TRBJ2-7, with 12 bases matching TRBD2. This CDR3 region has 14 residues. Germline V gives CDR1 KGHSH, CDR2 LQKENI. Unmatched junction bases numbered 4, after V lost 3 bases and J lost 7 bases.

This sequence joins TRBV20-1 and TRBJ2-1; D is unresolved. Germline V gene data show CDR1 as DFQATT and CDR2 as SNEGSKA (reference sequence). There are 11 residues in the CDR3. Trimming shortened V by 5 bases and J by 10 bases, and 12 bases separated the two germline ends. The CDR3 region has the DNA TGCAGTGCTGAGTGGAGATGGGAGCAGTTCTTC. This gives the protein CSAEWRWEQFF.

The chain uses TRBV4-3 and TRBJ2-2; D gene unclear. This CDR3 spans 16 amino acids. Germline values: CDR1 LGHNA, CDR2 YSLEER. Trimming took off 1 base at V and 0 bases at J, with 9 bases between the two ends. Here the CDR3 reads CASSQGWAPNTGELFF. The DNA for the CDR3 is TGCGCCAGCAGCCAAGGGTGGGCCCCGAACACCGGGGAGCTGTTTTTT.

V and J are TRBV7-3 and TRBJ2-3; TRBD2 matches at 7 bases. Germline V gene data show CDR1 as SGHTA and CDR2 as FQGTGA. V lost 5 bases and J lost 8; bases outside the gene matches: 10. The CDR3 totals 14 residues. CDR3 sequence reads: CASSLSSGRGTQYF. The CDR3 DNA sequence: TGTGCCAGCAGCCTGTCTAGCGGCCGTGGTACGCAGTATTTT.